A single sample gave rise to the 18 T cell receptor beta chains below, sequenced in a study of T cell repertoires in cytomegalovirus infection. Their recognized antigens are unknown. TCRdb re-analysed the reads in MiXCR, keeping a single row per CDR3 protein. The repertoire has around 78,000 distinct CDR3 sequences, approximately 42% of them found once; the top ten carry more than 80%. Sample: CD8+ T cells from cultured PBMCs, taken from culture after CMV antigen stimulation. The receptors here all came from a human donor in good health (CMV status not recorded). Some clones in this sample may be carry-over from other donors' samples.

V gene TRBV6-5 combines with J gene TRBJ2-1; 8 bases line up with TRBD1. The CDR3 loop spans 13 amino acids. The V gene's germline CDR1 is MNHEY and CDR2 SVGAGI. V lost 0 bases to trimming and J lost 9 bases; unmatched junction nucleotides: 1. The CDR3 spells CASSYSQGGEQFF. CDR3 nucleotide sequence: TGTGCCAGCAGTTACTCACAGGGGGGTGAGCAGTTCTTC.

The chain carries TRBV4-1 and TRBJ1-4; D unresolved. This CDR3 comprises 15 residues. V lost 4 bases and J lost 5, with 14 bases in between. Germline loops: CDR1 MGHRA, CDR2 YSYEKL. The DNA of the CDR3 is TGCGCCAGCAGCCCGGAACGGGCCAAAAATGAAAAACTGTTTTTT. This codes for CASSPERAKNEKLFF.

The rearrangement joins TRBV29-1 to TRBJ2-7; D is unresolved. Per the germline V gene, CDR1 is SQVTM and CDR2 is ANQGSEA. Trimming left V 6 bases short and J 0 bases short, with 12 bases between. This CDR3 is 13 amino acids long. CDR3 amino acids: CSVRSWSSYEQYF. CDR3 coding DNA: TGCAGCGTACGGTCCTGGAGCTCCTACGAGCAGTACTTC.

The chain has TRBV7-8 and TRBJ2-2; the match to TRBD2 covers 8 bases. J gave up 3 bases and V 5 bases, and 11 bases lay outside the gene matches. CDR1 is SGHVS and CDR2 is FQNEAQ in the germline V gene. CDR3 length: 17 amino acids. CDR3 nucleotides: TGTGCCAGCAGCCTCAAGGCTCGGCGGGAGGACACCGGGGAGCTGTTTTTT. This encodes CASSLKARREDTGELFF.

This clonotype was seen more than once but under ten times. The J gene is TRBJ1-2, the V gene TRBV29-1; a possible D gene is TRBD1 (5 bases). Germline loops: CDR1 SQVTM, CDR2 ANQGSEA. V lost 4 bases and J lost 8, with 14 bases in between. The CDR3 extends over 12 amino acids. The CDR3 DNA sequence: TGCAGCGTTGTAACAGGCCCCAGGGGCTACACCTTC. This codes for CSVVTGPRGYTF.

The chain is built from TRBV12-3 or TRBV12-4 and TRBJ1-1; D may be TRBD1 (5 bases). The CDR3 extends over 12 amino acids. V was trimmed by 5 bases and J by 1 base, leaving 5 bases between them. Here the CDR3 reads CASSQGNTEAFF. DNA for the CDR3: TGTGCCAGCAGTCAGGGGAACACTGAAGCTTTCTTT.

The gene calls are TRBV2 and TRBJ2-7; unclear D gene. Trimming pared 1 base from V and 0 bases from J, leaving 7 bases between. The CDR3 length is 14 residues. CDR1 is SNHLY, CDR2 FYNNEI, per germline. Here the CDR3 DNA reads TGTGCCAGCAGTGAAGATATCCCCTCCTACGAGCAGTACTTC. Translated, it gives CASSEDIPSYEQYF.

The genes are TRBV7-4 and TRBJ2-5; no clear D. The CDR3 runs 14 residues. V lost 0 bases and J 0 bases, leaving 5 bases between the germline ends. Germline V gene lookup returns CDR1 SGHVT and CDR2 SQSDAQ. The CDR3 DNA reads TGTGCCAGCAGCTTAGCTCCCCACCAAGAGACCCAGTACTTC. It specifies CASSLAPHQETQYF.

The chain combines TRBV4-2 with TRBJ2-7, with TRBD1 identical over 7 bases. Germline loops: CDR1 LGHNA, CDR2 YNFKEQ. Unmatched junction bases numbered 9, after V lost 1 base and J lost 0 bases. CDR3 size: 17 residues. CDR3: CASSQGTGLGSSYEQYF. The CDR3 nucleotides are TGTGCCAGCAGCCAAGGGACAGGTCTAGGAAGCTCCTACGAGCAGTACTTC.

The J gene is TRBJ2-5, the V gene TRBV7-4; D is unresolved. Trimming removed 5 bases at V and 7 bases at J, with 14 bases between. CDR1 and CDR2 from the germline V gene are SGHVT and SQSDAQ. This CDR3 spans 13 amino acids. Here the CDR3 reads CASSPPPSVTQYF. For the CDR3, the DNA is TGTGCCAGCAGCCCACCCCCATCAGTGACCCAGTACTTC.

The table lists this clonotype with a few counts. The chain recombines TRBV28 with TRBJ1-2; 10 bases are a match to TRBD1. The CDR3 is made up of 14 amino acids. After removal of 5 bases from V and 4 bases from J, the junction contained 4 bases not matched to a gene. Germline V gives CDR1 MDHEN, CDR2 SYDVKM. CDR3 DNA: TGTGCCAGCAGTGAGGGACAGGGGTTCTATGGCTACACCTTC. This sequence encodes CASSEGQGFYGYTF.

This clonotype was found a few times. This chain uses TRBV7-9 with TRBJ2-4; 10 nucleotides line up with TRBD1. The CDR3 is 16 amino acids. From germline, CDR1 is SEHNR and CDR2 FQNEAQ (reference sequence). V gave up 5 bases and J gave up 4 bases; unmatched junction bases: 8. CDR3 residues: CASSEQDRGPKNIQYF. The CDR3 region has the DNA TGTGCCAGCAGCGAACAAGACAGGGGGCCAAAAAACATTCAGTACTTC.

In DNA form, the CDR3 reads TGTGCCAGCAGCTTGGTGTACAGGGGAGTCTCCTACGAGCAGTACTTC. It specifies CASSLVYRGVSYEQYF. V gene TRBV5-6 combines with J gene TRBJ2-7, with 7 bases identical to TRBD1. J gave up 0 bases and V 0 bases, and 6 bases lay outside the gene matches. Germline V gene lookup returns CDR1 SGHDT and CDR2 YYEEEE. The CDR3 loop spans 16 amino acids. The full variable domain, its missing parts supplied by reference TRBV5-6 and TRBJ2-7, is DAGVTQSPTHLIKTRGQQVTLRCSPKSGHDTVSWYQQALGQGPQFIFQYYEEEERQRGNFPDRFSGHQFPNYSSELNVNALLLGDSALYLCASSLVYRGVSYEQYFGPGTRLTVT.

The chain carries TRBV7-9 and TRBJ1-5, with D tentatively TRBD1 (6 bases). V lost 5 bases and J lost 7, with 15 bases in between. The CDR3 is 14 residues long. Germline lookup yields CDR1 SEHNR and CDR2 FQNEAQ (reference sequence). In nucleotides, the CDR3 is TGTGCCAGCAGCGAAACAGGGTCGGGACAGCCCCAGCATTTT. This sequence encodes CASSETGSGQPQHF.

The chain recombines TRBV6-5 with TRBJ2-7; no definite D call. The germline V gene has CDR1 MNHEY and CDR2 SVGAGI. Trimming cost V 2 bases and J 5 bases, with 16 bases left between them. The CDR3 covers 15 residues. CDR3 region: CASSYPRAGVNEQYF. The CDR3 region has the DNA TGTGCCAGCAGTTACCCCCGGGCTGGGGTGAACGAGCAGTACTTC.

The chain couples TRBV27 to TRBJ1-1; 7 bases match TRBD1. CDR1 and CDR2 from the germline V gene are MNHEY and SMNVEV (reference sequence). This CDR3 region has 14 residues. Germline trimming cut 4 bases from V and 1 base from J; bases unmatched to any gene: 3. DNA for the CDR3: TGTGCCAGCAGTTACAGGGGCGGGAACACTGAAGCTTTCTTT. It is translated as CASSYRGGNTEAFF.

In its sample, this clonotype was seen a few times. V is TRBV5-4 and J is TRBJ2-1; a weak D match, TRBD2 (6 bases). The CDR3 has 15 amino acids. Germline CDR1 reads SGHNT; CDR2 reads YYREEE (reference sequence). Trimming cost V 0 bases and J 0 bases, with 7 bases left between them. CDR3 sequence reads: CASSLVGSSYNEQFF. The CDR3 DNA follows: TGTGCCAGCAGCTTGGTCGGGAGCTCCTACAATGAGCAGTTCTTC.

The rearrangement links TRBV12-3 or TRBV12-4 to TRBJ2-7, with TRBD1 matching 10 bases. This CDR3 comprises 18 residues. Trimming removed 6 bases from V and 3 bases from J; junction bases left unmatched: 17. The CDR3 DNA reads as TGTGCCAGCAGCCCCGATGATTCTGGGACAGGGGCTATCTACGAGCAGTACTTC. It is translated as CASSPDDSGTGAIYEQYF.